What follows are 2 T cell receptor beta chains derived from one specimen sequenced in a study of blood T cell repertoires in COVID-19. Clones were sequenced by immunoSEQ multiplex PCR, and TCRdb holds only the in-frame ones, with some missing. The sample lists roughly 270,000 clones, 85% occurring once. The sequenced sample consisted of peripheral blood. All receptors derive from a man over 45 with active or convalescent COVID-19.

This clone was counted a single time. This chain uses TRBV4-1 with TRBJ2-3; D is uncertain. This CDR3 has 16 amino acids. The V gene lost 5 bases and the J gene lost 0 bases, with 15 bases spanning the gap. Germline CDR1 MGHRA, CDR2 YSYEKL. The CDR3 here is CASSSRVGSSTDTQYF. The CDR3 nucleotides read TGCGCCAGCAGCTCCCGGGTGGGTTCTAGCACAGATACGCAGTATTTT.

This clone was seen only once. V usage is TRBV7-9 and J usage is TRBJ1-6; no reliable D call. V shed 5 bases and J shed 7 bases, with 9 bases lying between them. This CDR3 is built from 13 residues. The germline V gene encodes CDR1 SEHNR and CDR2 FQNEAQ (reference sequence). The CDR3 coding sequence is TGTGCCAGCAGCCCTAGTCCCAATTCACCCCTCCACTTT. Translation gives CASSPSPNSPLHF.